The present T cell receptor beta chain was sequenced within a study of spatial heterogeneity in lung cancer. Across the whole study: Detection consistently captured more beta-chain sequences than alpha-chain sequences. Bulk RNA-seq from matched material yielded a T cell module score that correlated strongly with TCR transcript counts in tumor regions.

Germline V gene lookup returns CDR1 SSHAT and CDR2 FNYEAQ (reference sequence). CDR3 length: 15 amino acids. Indicated time point: sample taken at primary tumor resection. The donors, fewer than 95 patients with untreated early-stage non-small cell lung cancer, provided the samples. Note on this clonotype: Its antigen is unidentified. A junction end diverges from the germline sequence, so it may reflect a read error.

Findings of the study overall: Counts that tracked tumor mutation counts were those of expanded intratumoral alpha and beta TCRs. Ubiquitous and regional nonsynonymous mutation counts were tracked by ubiquitous and regional expanded TCR counts, respectively.

TCRdb ran MiXCR on the 5' RACE reads and lists one entry per CDR3 protein. Of under 7,500 distinct CDR3 sequences detected, over 20% appear once; the ten largest clones hold about 24%. This specimen consisted of lung tumor tissue, obtained at surgery. The clonotype comes from a male donor with early-stage non-small cell lung cancer. V gene TRBV7-7 combines with J gene TRBJ2-3; TRBD2 aligns across 9 bases. This CDR3 is CASSRLAEVGDTQYF. The CDR3 bases are TGTGCTAGCAGCCGACTAGCGGAGGTCGGAGATACGCAGTATTTT.